The 15 T cell receptor beta chains in this list originate from one sample, sequenced in a study of CD8 T cells in ankylosing spondylitis. TCRdb redid the calling of the 5' RACE reads with MiXCR, one entry per CDR3 protein. The sample has about 320,000 distinct CDR3 sequences, roughly 11% seen once. Material: blood, either unsorted or a sorted T cell fraction (not recorded which). The receptors here all came from a female donor with ankylosing spondylitis or in good health (not recorded which).

The chain combines TRBV20-1 with TRBJ2-5, with 12 bases that match TRBD2. Unmatched junction bases numbered 5, after V lost 2 bases and J lost 1 base. In germline, CDR1 is DFQATT, CDR2 SNEGSKA (reference sequence). This CDR3 is built from 16 residues. Here the CDR3 DNA reads TGCAGTGCTAGATACACTAGCGGGGGGACCCAAGAGACCCAGTACTTC. Translating it yields CSARYTSGGTQETQYF.

This clonotype was seen ten or more times. This chain uses TRBV20-1 with TRBJ2-7; TRBD2 is a possible D gene (6 bases). With 7 bases removed from V and 3 bases from J, the gap between germline ends came to 13 bases. The CDR3 contains 12 residues. CDR1 DFQATT and CDR2 SNEGSKA come from the germline V gene (reference sequence). CDR3 region: CSVRESYYEQYF. The CDR3 DNA reads as TGCAGTGTACGGGAGAGCTACTACGAGCAGTACTTC.

This clonotype was counted ten times or more. V is TRBV7-6 and J is TRBJ2-5, with 9 bases matching TRBD2. The CDR3 has 16 residues. Losses at the gene ends were 5 bases for V and 0 bases for J; bases not matched to a gene: 7. The V gene's germline CDR1 is SGHVS and CDR2 FNYEAQ. CDR3 in DNA: TGTGCCAGCAGCGCACGAAGCGGGAGGTACCAAGAGACCCAGTACTTC. This codes for CASSARSGRYQETQYF.

This sequence joins TRBV7-2 and TRBJ1-5, with 7 bases aligning to TRBD1. Germline assignment: CDR1 SGHTA and CDR2 FQGNSA. V lost 6 bases to trimming and J lost 0 bases; unmatched junction nucleotides: 5. CDR3 size: 15 residues. The CDR3 DNA reads as TGTGCCAGCAGGCCGACAGGGCTTAGCAATCAGCCCCAGCATTTT. Translation: CASRPTGLSNQPQHF.

This clonotype was recorded many times. The rearrangement joins TRBV10-3 to TRBJ2-7; D not resolved. Trimming shortened V by 1 base and J by 4 bases, and 11 bases separated the two germline ends. Looked up from germline, CDR1 is ENHRY and CDR2 is SYGVKD. The CDR3 loop spans 14 amino acids. DNA for the CDR3: TGTGCCATCAGTGAGTACAGTGGCGGTTACGAGCAGTACTTC. It is translated as CAISEYSGGYEQYF.

This clonotype was found many times. The chain is built from TRBV5-6 and TRBJ2-3; 10 positions match TRBD2. CDR1 SGHDT and CDR2 YYEEEE come from the germline V gene. The trim removed 2 bases at V and 2 bases at J, leaving 17 bases unmatched. This CDR3 region has 20 residues. Here the CDR3 DNA reads TGTGCCAGCAGCTTCAATAGCGGGAGGACGGCAAACTCTATCACAGATACGCAGTATTTT. It specifies CASSFNSGRTANSITDTQYF.

This clonotype occurred many times. This chain joins TRBV10-3 and TRBJ2-7; 9 bases line up with TRBD1. The ends lost 4 bases at V and 2 bases at J; junction bases unmatched: 0. The germline V gene has CDR1 ENHRY and CDR2 SYGVKD. The CDR3 runs to 13 residues. The CDR3 sequence: CAISGQGAYEQYF. In DNA, the CDR3 is TGTGCCATCAGTGGACAGGGGGCCTACGAGCAGTACTTC.

The J gene is TRBJ2-7, the V gene TRBV10-3; 10 bases map to TRBD2. Germline values: CDR1 ENHRY, CDR2 SYGVKD. The CDR3 is 14 residues long. V lost 4 bases, J lost 8 bases, and 8 bases stayed unmatched. CDR3 sequence: CAISVVSGRYQQYF. CDR3 DNA sequence: TGTGCCATCAGTGTGGTTAGCGGGAGGTACCAGCAGTACTTC.

This clonotype has a count of ten or more. The chain uses TRBV20-1 and TRBJ2-1, with 8 positions matching TRBD2. This CDR3 has 15 residues. Losses at the gene ends were 0 bases for V and 12 bases for J; bases not matched to a gene: 13. Germline loops: CDR1 DFQATT, CDR2 SNEGSKA (reference sequence). The CDR3: CSARDLSGGRLGQFF. DNA of the CDR3: TGCAGTGCTAGAGATCTGTCGGGAGGGCGGTTGGGGCAGTTCTTC.

On this clonotype: Compared with germline, one end of the junction differs, possibly owing to a read error. This chain joins TRBV7-7 and TRBJ2-1; D may be TRBD1 (6 bases). The CDR3 covers 14 residues. CDR1 and CDR2 (germline): SSHAT, FNYEAQ (reference sequence). CDR3 residues: CASSTTGLGNEQFF. The CDR3, as DNA: TGTGCTAGCAGTACTACAGGGTTAGGGAATGAGCAGTTCTTC.

Here the CDR3 DNA reads TGTGCCAGCAGTATGGGACAGGGGAAGACAGATACGCAGTATTTT. Translation: CASSMGQGKTDTQYF. J is TRBJ2-3 and V is TRBV27; 10 bases match TRBD1. Germline lookup yields CDR1 MNHEY and CDR2 SMNVEV (reference sequence). This CDR3 region has 15 residues. V was clipped by 5 bases and J by 3 bases; unmatched bases: 5.

This clonotype was counted many times. V gene TRBV20-1 combines with J gene TRBJ1-2; D call uncertain. CDR1 DFQATT and CDR2 SNEGSKA come from the germline V gene (reference sequence). This CDR3 contains 13 residues. V lost 1 base to trimming and J lost 3 bases, with 9 bases between them. CDR3: CSARGSLYYGYTF. The CDR3 DNA reads as TGCAGTGCTAGAGGATCGCTTTACTATGGCTACACCTTC.

This clonotype was counted at least ten times. The chain recombines TRBV9 with TRBJ2-6, with TRBD2 matching 7 bases. The CDR3 has 16 amino acids. With V trimmed by 0 bases and J by 2 bases, 2 bases remained unmatched. CDR1 and CDR2 from the germline V gene are SGDLS and YYNGEE. Here the CDR3 reads CASSVGEGTGANVLTF. The CDR3, as DNA: TGTGCCAGCAGCGTAGGGGAGGGGACTGGGGCCAACGTCCTGACTTTC.

The chain carries TRBV11-2 and TRBJ2-1, with 10 bases matching TRBD2. Germline CDR1 and CDR2: SGHAT and FQNNGV. The CDR3 spans 17 residues. The J segment lost 5 bases and the V segment lost 1 base, leaving 8 bases of the junction unmatched. CDR3 sequence (DNA): TGTGCCAGCAGCTTAGTCGGCCAGCGGGAGGGCCACAATGAGCAGTTCTTC. As protein: CASSLVGQREGHNEQFF. The complete variable domain, with remaining parts taken from reference TRBV11-2 and TRBJ2-1, reads EAGVAQSPRYKIIEKRQSVAFWCNPISGHATLYWYQQILGQGPKLLIQFQNNGVVDDSQLPKDRFSAERLKGVDSTLKIQPAKLEDSAVYLCASSLVGQREGHNEQFFGPGTRLTVL.

This clonotype was observed a few times. The chain employs TRBV14 and TRBJ2-5, with unresolved D. Germline CDR1 is SGHDN and CDR2 is FVKESK. V was trimmed by 0 bases and J by 10 bases, leaving 9 bases between them. This CDR3 contains 12 residues. The CDR3: CASSQDRRLQYF. The CDR3 DNA follows: TGTGCCAGCAGCCAAGATCGGAGACTCCAGTACTTC.